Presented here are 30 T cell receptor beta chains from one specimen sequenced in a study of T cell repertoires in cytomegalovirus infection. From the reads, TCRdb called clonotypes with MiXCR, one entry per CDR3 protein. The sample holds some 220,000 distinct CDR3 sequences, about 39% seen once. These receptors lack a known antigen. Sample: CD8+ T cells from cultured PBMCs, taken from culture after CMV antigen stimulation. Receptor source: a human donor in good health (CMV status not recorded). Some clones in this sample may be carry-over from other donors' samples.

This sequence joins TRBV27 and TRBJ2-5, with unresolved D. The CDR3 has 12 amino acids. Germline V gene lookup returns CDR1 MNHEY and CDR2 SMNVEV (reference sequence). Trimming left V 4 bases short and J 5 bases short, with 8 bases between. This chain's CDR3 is CASSYVGETQYF. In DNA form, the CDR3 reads TGTGCCAGCAGTTACGTGGGGGAGACCCAGTACTTC.

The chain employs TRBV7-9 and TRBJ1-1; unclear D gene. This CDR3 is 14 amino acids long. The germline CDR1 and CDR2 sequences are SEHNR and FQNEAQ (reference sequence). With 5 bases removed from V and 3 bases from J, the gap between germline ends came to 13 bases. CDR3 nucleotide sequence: TGTGCCAGCAGCCCAACCAGGCGCGACACTGAAGCTTTCTTT. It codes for CASSPTRRDTEAFF.

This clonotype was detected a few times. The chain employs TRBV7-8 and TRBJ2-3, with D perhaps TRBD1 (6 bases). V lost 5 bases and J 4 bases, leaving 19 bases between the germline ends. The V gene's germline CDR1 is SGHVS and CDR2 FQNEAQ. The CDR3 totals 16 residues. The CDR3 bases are TGTGCCAGCAGCCCCCGGGGCAGGGCAGGGGCAGATACGCAGTATTTT. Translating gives CASSPRGRAGADTQYF.

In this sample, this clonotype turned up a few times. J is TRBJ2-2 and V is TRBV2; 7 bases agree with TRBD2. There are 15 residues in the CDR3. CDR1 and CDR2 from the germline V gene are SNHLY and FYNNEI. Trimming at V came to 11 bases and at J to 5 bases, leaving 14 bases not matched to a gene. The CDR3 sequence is CASTSGEGGTGELFF. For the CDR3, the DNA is TGTGCCTCGACCTCCGGGGAGGGAGGGACCGGGGAGCTGTTTTTT. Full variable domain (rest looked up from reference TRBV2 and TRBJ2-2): EPEVTQTPSHQVTQMGQEVILRCVPISNHLYFYWYRQILGQKVEFLVSFYNNEISEKSEIFDDQFSVERPDGSNFTLKIRSTKLEDSAMYFCASTSGEGGTGELFFGEGSRLTVL.

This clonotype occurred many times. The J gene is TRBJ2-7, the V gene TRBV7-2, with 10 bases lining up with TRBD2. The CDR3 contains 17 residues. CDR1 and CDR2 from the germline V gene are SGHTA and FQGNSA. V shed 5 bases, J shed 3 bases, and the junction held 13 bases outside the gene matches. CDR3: CASSPDSLAGDRYEQYF. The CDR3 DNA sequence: TGTGCCAGCAGCCCGGACTCCCTAGCGGGGGATCGCTACGAGCAGTACTTC.

CDR3: CSVRDRDGYTF. The CDR3 nucleotides read TGCAGCGTTAGGGACAGGGATGGCTACACCTTC. The V and J genes are TRBV29-1 and TRBJ1-2, with 9 bases fitting TRBD1. The trim removed 5 bases at V and 6 bases at J, leaving 1 base unmatched. The CDR3 has 11 residues. Germline V gene data show CDR1 as SQVTM and CDR2 as ANQGSEA.

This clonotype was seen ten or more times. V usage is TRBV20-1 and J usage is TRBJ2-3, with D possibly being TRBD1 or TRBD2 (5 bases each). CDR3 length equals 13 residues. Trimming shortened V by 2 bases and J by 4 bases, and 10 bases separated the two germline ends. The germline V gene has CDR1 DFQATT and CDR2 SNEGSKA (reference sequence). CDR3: CSARIGTADTQYF. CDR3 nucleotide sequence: TGCAGTGCTAGAATCGGGACCGCAGATACGCAGTATTTT.

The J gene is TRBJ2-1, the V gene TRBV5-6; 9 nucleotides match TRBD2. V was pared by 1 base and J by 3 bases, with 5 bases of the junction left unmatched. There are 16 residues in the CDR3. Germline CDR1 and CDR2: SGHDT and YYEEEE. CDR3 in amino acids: CASSLLAGDFYNEQFF. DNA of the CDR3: TGTGCCAGCAGCTTGTTAGCGGGAGACTTCTACAATGAGCAGTTCTTC.

As DNA, the CDR3 is TGTGCCATCAGTGAAAATATGTATGCGGTGGGGAGAGGCCTGGACTATGGCTACACCTTC. Protein sequence: CAISENMYAVGRGLDYGYTF. The chain recombines TRBV10-3 with TRBJ1-2, with D unclear. CDR3 length: 20 residues. Trimming pared 3 bases from V and 3 bases from J, leaving 29 bases between. In germline, CDR1 is ENHRY, CDR2 SYGVKD.

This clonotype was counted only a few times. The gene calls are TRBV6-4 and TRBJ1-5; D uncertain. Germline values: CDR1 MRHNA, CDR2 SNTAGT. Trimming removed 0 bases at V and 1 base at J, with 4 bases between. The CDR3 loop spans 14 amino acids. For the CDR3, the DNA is TGTGCCAGCAGTGACTCGAAGAGCAATCAGCCCCAGCATTTT. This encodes CASSDSKSNQPQHF.

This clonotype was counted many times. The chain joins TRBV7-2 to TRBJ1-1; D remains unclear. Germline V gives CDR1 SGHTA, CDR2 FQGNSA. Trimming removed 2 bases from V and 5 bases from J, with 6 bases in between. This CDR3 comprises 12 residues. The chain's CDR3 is CASSLWLTEAFF. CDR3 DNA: TGTGCCAGCAGCTTATGGTTGACTGAAGCTTTCTTT. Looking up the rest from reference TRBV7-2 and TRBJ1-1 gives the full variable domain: GAGVSQSPSNKVTEKGKDVELRCDPISGHTALYWYRQSLGQGLEFLIYFQGNSAPDKSGLPSDRFSAERTGGSVSTLTIQRTQQEDSAVYLCASSLWLTEAFFGQGTRLTVV.

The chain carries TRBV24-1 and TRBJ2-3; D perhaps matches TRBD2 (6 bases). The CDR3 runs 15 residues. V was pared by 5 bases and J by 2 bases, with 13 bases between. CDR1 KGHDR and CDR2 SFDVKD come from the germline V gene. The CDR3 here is CATSVGGLNTDTQYF. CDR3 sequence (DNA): TGTGCCACCAGTGTAGGAGGGTTGAACACAGATACGCAGTATTTT.

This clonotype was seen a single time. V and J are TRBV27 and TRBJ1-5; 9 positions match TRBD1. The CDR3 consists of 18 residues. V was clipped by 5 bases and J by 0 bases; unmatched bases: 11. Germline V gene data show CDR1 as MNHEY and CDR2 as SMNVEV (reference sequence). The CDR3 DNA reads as TGTGCCAGCAGTGCCCGGGACAGGGTCTTGGGTAGCAATCAGCCCCAGCATTTT. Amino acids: CASSARDRVLGSNQPQHF.

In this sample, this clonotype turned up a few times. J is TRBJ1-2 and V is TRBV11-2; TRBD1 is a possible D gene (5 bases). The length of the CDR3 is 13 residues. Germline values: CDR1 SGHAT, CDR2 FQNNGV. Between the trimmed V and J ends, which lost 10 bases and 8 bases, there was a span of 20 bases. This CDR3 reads CAISGDGRRGYTF. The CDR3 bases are TGTGCCATTTCGGGGGACGGCCGGAGGGGCTACACCTTC.

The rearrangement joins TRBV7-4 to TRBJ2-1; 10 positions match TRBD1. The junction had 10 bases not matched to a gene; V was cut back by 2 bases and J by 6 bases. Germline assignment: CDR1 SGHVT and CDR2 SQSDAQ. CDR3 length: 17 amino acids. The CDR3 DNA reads TGTGCCAGCAGCTTAACGCCGGGACAGGGGCTGACCAATGAGCAGTTCTTC. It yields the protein CASSLTPGQGLTNEQFF.

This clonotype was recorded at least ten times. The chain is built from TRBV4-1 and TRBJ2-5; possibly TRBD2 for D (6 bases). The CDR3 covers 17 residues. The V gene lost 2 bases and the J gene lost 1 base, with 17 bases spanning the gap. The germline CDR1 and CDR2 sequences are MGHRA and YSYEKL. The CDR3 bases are TGCGCCAGCAGCCAAACCCCCCTTGGGGGGAGCCAAGAGACCCAGTACTTC. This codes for CASSQTPLGGSQETQYF.

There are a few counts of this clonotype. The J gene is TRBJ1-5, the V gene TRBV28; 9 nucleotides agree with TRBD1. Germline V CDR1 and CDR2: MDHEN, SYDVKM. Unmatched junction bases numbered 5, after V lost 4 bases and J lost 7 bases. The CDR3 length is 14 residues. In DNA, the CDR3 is TGTGCCAGCAGTTACAGGGGACAGGGCCAGCCCCAGCATTTT. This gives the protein CASSYRGQGQPQHF.

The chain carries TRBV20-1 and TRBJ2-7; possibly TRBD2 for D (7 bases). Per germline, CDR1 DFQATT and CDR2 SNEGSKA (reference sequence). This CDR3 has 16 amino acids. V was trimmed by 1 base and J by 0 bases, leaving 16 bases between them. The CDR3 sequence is CSARGGGGTSSYEQYF. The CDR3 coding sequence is TGCAGTGCTAGAGGGGGAGGGGGTACTAGCTCCTACGAGCAGTACTTC.

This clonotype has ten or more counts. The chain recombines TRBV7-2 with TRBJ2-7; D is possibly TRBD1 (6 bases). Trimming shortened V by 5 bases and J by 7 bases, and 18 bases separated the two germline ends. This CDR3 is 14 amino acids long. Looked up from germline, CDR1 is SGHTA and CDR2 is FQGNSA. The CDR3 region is CASSPMGQRGEQYF. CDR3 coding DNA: TGTGCCAGCAGCCCAATGGGACAAAGAGGGGAGCAGTACTTC.

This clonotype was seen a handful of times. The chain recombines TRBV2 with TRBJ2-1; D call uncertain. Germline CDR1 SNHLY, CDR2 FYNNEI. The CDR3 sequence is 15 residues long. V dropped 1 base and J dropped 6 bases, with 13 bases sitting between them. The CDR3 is CASSEERGRPNEQFF. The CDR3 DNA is TGTGCCAGCAGTGAAGAACGCGGCCGGCCCAATGAGCAGTTCTTC.

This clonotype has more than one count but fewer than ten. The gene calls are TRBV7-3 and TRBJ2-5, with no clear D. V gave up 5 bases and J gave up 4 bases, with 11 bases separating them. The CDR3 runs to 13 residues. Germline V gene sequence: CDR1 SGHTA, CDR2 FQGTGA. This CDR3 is CASSPSPRETQYF. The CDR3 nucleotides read TGTGCCAGCAGCCCCTCACCTCGAGAGACCCAGTACTTC.

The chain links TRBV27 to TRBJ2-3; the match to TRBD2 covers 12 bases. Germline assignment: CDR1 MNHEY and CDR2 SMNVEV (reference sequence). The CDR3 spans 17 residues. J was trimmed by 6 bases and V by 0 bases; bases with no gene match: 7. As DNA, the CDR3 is TGTGCCAGCAGTTTATCGACTAGCGGGAGTTTAGGTGATACGCAGTATTTT. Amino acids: CASSLSTSGSLGDTQYF.

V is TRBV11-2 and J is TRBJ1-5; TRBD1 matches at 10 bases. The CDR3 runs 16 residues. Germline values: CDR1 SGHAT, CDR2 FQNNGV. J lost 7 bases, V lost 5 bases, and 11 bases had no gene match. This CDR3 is CASSRETGTGVQPQHF. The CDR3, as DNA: TGTGCCAGCAGCCGAGAAACCGGGACAGGGGTCCAGCCCCAGCATTTT.

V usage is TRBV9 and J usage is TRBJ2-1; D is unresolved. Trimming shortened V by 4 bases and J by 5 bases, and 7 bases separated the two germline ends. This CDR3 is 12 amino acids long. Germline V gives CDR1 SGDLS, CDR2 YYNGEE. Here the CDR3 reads CASSITDNEQFF. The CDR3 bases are TGTGCCAGCAGCATAACTGACAATGAGCAGTTCTTC.

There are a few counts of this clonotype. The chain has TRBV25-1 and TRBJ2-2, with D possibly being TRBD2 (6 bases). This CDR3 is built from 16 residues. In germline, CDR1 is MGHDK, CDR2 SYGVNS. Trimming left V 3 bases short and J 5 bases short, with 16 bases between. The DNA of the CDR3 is TGTGCCAGCAGTGACTGGTGGGAGGTGGGGACCGGGGAGCTGTTTTTT. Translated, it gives CASSDWWEVGTGELFF.

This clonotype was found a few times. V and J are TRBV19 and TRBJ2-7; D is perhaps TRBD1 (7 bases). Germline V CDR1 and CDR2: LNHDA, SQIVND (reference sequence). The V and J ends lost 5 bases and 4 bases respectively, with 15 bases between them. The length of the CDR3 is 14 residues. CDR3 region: CASSPGGGEYEQYF. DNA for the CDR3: TGTGCCAGTAGTCCAGGGGGAGGCGAATACGAGCAGTACTTC.

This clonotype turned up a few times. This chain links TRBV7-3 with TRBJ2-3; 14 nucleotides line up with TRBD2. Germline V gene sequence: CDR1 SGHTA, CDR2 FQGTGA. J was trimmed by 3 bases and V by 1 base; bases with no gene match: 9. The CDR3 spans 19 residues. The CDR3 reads CASSLKGGTSGSDTDTQYF. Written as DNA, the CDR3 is TGTGCCAGCAGCTTAAAAGGGGGGACTAGCGGGAGTGATACAGATACGCAGTATTTT.

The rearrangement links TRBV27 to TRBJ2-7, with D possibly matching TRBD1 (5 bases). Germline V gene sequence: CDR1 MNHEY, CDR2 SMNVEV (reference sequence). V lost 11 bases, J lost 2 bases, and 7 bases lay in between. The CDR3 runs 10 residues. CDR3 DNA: TGTGCCGACAGAACCTACGAGCAGTACTTC. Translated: CADRTYEQYF.

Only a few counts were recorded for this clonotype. This chain's CDR3 is CASSSGTGLYEQYF. The CDR3 DNA is TGTGCCAGCAGCTCCGGGACAGGGCTGTACGAGCAGTACTTC. This chain connects TRBV7-6 to TRBJ2-7; 9 nucleotides align to TRBD1. After removal of 4 bases from V and 4 bases from J, the junction contained 5 bases not matched to a gene. The germline gives CDR1 SGHVS, CDR2 FNYEAQ. There are 14 residues in the CDR3.

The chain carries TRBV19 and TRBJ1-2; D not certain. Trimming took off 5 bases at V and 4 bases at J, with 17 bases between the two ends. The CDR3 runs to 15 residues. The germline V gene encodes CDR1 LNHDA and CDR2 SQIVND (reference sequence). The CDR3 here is CASSPTGVQLYGYTF. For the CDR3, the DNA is TGTGCCAGTAGTCCCACCGGGGTCCAGCTCTATGGCTACACCTTC.